This TCR beta chain was profiled in a study of blood T cell repertoires in COVID-19. The CDR3 is made up of 15 amino acids. CDR1 is SGHTA, CDR2 FQGNSA, per germline. Trimming stripped 3 bases from V and 1 base from J, with 12 bases between. Profiled with immunoSEQ multiplex PCR; TCRdb holds only in-frame clones, not every one. The sample holds 65,000 to 85,000 clones, 78% seen once. Material for sequencing was peripheral blood. The receptor was derived from a human donor in a cohort sampled during active COVID-19. The chain carries TRBV7-2 and TRBJ1-1; D is perhaps TRBD1 (5 bases). DNA of the CDR3: TGTGCCAGCAGCTTGGCCAGGGCCACGAACACTGAAGCTTTCTTT. The encoded protein is CASSLARATNTEAFF.